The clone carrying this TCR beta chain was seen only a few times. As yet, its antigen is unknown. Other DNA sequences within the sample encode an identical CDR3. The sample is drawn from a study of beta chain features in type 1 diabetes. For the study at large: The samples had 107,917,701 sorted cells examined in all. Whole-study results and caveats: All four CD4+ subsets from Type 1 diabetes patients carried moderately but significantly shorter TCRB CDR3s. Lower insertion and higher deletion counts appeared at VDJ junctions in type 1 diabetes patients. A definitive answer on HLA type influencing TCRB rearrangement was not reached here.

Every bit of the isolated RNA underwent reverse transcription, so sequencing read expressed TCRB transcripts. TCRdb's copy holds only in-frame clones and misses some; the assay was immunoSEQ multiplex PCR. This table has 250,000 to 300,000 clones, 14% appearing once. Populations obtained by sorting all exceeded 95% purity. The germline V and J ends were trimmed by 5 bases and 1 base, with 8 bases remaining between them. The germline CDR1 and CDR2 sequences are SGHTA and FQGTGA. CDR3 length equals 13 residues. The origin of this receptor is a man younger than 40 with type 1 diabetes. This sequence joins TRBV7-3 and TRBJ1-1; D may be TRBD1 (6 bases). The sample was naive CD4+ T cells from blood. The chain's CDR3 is CASSLQGNTEAFF. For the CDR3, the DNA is TGTGCCAGCAGCCTACAGGGGAACACTGAAGCTTTCTTT.